The clone carrying this T cell receptor beta chain was observed a few times. The antigen is undetermined. This sample stems from a study of CD8 T cells in ankylosing spondylitis. Study-wide points: There were earlier reports of some motif variants in reactive arthritis synovial fluid and blood. A TCR beta motif made of under 10 highly homologous variants seemed typical of ankylosing spondylitis blood. Disease-linked clones bore a CD8+ phenotype, appearing relatively rarely in peripheral blood. According to the report, clones linked to the disease were significantly enriched in matched synovial fluid samples taken from ankylosing spondylitis patients.

In TCRdb, the 5' RACE reads were re-called with MiXCR into one record per CDR3 protein. In the table there are about 330,000 distinct CDR3 sequences, 8% of which are singletons. The CDR3 loop spans 14 amino acids. Germline CDR1 is LNHDA and CDR2 is SQIVND (reference sequence). The ends were cut back, 8 bases at V and 7 bases at J, with 17 bases in the middle. This clonotype was sampled from a male donor with ankylosing spondylitis. Sequencing used blood, either unsorted or a sorted T cell fraction (not recorded which). The chain recombines TRBV19 with TRBJ1-4; the D gene is possibly TRBD1 (6 bases). CDR3 bases: TGTGCCAGTTCTACGCAGGGGTTGGGTGAAAAACTGTTTTTT. Its translation: CASSTQGLGEKLFF.